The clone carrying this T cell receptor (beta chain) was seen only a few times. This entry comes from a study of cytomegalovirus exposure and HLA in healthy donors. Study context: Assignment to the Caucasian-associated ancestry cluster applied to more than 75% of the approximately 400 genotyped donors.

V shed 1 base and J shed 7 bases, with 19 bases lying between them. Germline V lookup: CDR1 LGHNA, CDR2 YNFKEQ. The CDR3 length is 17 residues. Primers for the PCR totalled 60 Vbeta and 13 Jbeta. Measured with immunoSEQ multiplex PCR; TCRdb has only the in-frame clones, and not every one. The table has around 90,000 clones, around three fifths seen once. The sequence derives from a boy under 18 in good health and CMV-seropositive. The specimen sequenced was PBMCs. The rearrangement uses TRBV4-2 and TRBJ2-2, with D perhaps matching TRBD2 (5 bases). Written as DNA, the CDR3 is TGTGCCAGCAGCCAAGGGGGTGTTAGCGAAGTCCTCGGGGAGCTGTTTTTT. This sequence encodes CASSQGGVSEVLGELFF.